The rows below give T cell receptor beta chains drawn from one sample of a study of cytomegalovirus exposure and HLA in healthy donors. Only in-frame clones appear in the TCRdb table, and some are missing; sequencing was by immunoSEQ multiplex PCR. The sample has tens of thousands of clones, roughly three quarters seen once; the top ten hold less than 8.5%. The sequencing input was PBMCs. The receptors come from a man aged 30-40 years in good health and CMV-seronegative. CDR3s include the opening cysteine and the closing phenylalanine or tryptophan. A D gene is named only where the DNA matches it firmly. The size entry is marked missing in some rows and otherwise reads once, few, many or a size class.

V: TRBV4-3; J: TRBJ2-1; size: .; D: .; CDR3: CASSRGPRWEFGTYNEQFF; DNA: TGCGCCAGCAGCCGGGGCCCGAGATGGGAATTTGGTACCTACAATGAGCAGTTCTTC
V: TRBV29-1; J: TRBJ2-3; size: .; D: TRBD2; CDR3: CSVDTPGLAGTDTQYF; DNA: TGCAGCGTTGATACCCCCGGACTAGCGGGCACAGATACGCAGTATTTT
V: TRBV4-2; J: TRBJ2-5; size: few; D: TRBD1; CDR3: CASSQDGTGEAQYF; DNA: TGTGCCAGCAGCCAAGATGGGACAGGGGAGGCCCAGTACTTC
V: TRBV27; J: TRBJ1-1; size: .; D: .; CDR3: CASSLGRLNTEAFF; DNA: TGTGCCAGCAGTTTAGGCAGGTTGAACACTGAAGCTTTCTTT
V: TRBV28; J: TRBJ2-7; size: .; D: TRBD2; CDR3: CASKGTRGTEQYF; DNA: TGTGCCAGCAAAGGGACTAGGGGGACCGAGCAGTACTTC
V: TRBV6-5; J: TRBJ1-4; size: .; D: .; CDR3: CASSQVLGGNEKLFF; DNA: TGTGCCAGCAGTCAAGTCCTCGGGGGTAATGAAAAACTGTTTTTT
V: TRBV5-4; J: TRBJ2-7; size: .; D: .; CDR3: CASSNDRGKERYEQYF; DNA: TGTGCCAGCAGCAATGATAGGGGTAAAGAACGCTACGAGCAGTACTTC
V: TRBV4-1; J: TRBJ2-3; size: .; D: .; CDR3: CASSQGRGLGRDTQYF; DNA: TGCGCCAGCAGCCAAGGAAGAGGACTGGGGAGGGATACGCAGTATTTT
V: TRBV18; J: TRBJ1-5; size: .; D: TRBD1; CDR3: CASSLQQGDNQPQHF; DNA: TGTGCCAGCTCACTCCAACAGGGGGACAATCAGCCCCAGCATTTT
V: TRBV7-9; J: TRBJ2-5; size: .; D: .; CDR3: CASSLDRKETQYF; DNA: TGTGCCAGCAGCTTGGACAGAAAAGAGACCCAGTACTTC
V: TRBV20-1; J: TRBJ1-1; size: .; D: .; CDR3: CSARGDTEAFF; DNA: TGCAGTGCTAGGGGAGACACTGAAGCTTTCTTT
V: TRBV15; J: TRBJ2-3; size: .; D: .; CDR3: CATSRATGGPGTQYF; DNA: TGTGCCACCAGCAGAGCTACGGGGGGCCCTGGTACGCAGTATTTT
V: TRBV9; J: TRBJ2-7; size: once; D: .; CDR3: CASSVSGMSWEQYF; DNA: TGTGCCAGCAGCGTATCCGGGATGAGTTGGGAGCAGTACTTC
V: TRBV15; J: TRBJ2-7; size: few; D: .; CDR3: CATSRDLRYEQYF; DNA: TGTGCCACCAGCAGAGATCTCAGGTACGAGCAGTACTTC
V: TRBV7-2; J: TRBJ1-5; size: once; D: TRBD1; CDR3: CASSSRGNQPQHF; DNA: TGTGCCAGCAGCTCCAGGGGGAATCAGCCCCAGCATTTT
V: TRBV7-2; J: TRBJ2-3; size: once; D: TRBD2; CDR3: CASSSLAGVGTDTQYF; DNA: TGTGCCAGCAGTTCGCTGGCGGGAGTGGGCACAGATACGCAGTATTTT
V: TRBV4-1; J: TRBJ2-3; size: .; D: .; CDR3: CASSYRPGETDTQYF; DNA: TGCGCCAGCAGCTATCGACCAGGGGAGACAGATACGCAGTATTTT
V: TRBV6-5; J: TRBJ2-7; size: few; D: .; CDR3: CASSYSGREQYF; DNA: TGTGCCAGCAGTTACTCGGGCCGGGAGCAGTACTTC
V: TRBV6-1; J: TRBJ1-1; size: .; D: .; CDR3: CAGIQGTKNTEAFF; DNA: TGTGCCGGAATTCAGGGGACTAAGAACACTGAAGCTTTCTTT
V: TRBV6-5; J: TRBJ2-7; size: .; D: TRBD2; CDR3: CASSYVGGETYEQYF; DNA: TGTGCCAGCAGTTATGTCGGGGGGGAGACCTACGAGCAGTACTTC
V: TRBV4-1; J: TRBJ1-5; size: medium-sized; D: TRBD1; CDR3: CASSQDGTDRNQPQHF; DNA: TGCGCCAGCAGCCAAGACGGGACAGACAGAAATCAGCCCCAGCATTTT
V: TRBV2; J: TRBJ2-2; size: .; D: .; CDR3: CASSEAFTGELFF; DNA: TGTGCCAGCAGTGAGGCCTTCACCGGGGAGCTGTTTTTT
V: TRBV6-5; J: TRBJ1-5; size: .; D: TRBD1; CDR3: CASSRDSLNQPQHF; DNA: TGTGCCAGCAGCCGGGACAGTTTGAATCAGCCCCAGCATTTT
V: TRBV7-9; J: TRBJ2-5; size: few; D: TRBD2; CDR3: CASSLSLRGGYQETQYF; DNA: TGTGCCAGCAGCTTAAGTCTGCGGGGGGGGTACCAAGAGACCCAGTACTTC
V: TRBV2; J: TRBJ2-2; size: few; D: TRBD2; CDR3: CASSVREGNGELFF; DNA: TGTGCCAGCAGTGTACGGGAGGGAAACGGGGAGCTGTTTTTT
V: TRBV6-1; J: TRBJ2-7; size: .; D: .; CDR3: CASSESWTTPYEQYF; DNA: TGTGCCAGCAGTGAGTCGTGGACAACCCCCTACGAGCAGTACTTC
V: TRBV9; J: TRBJ2-7; size: once; D: .; CDR3: CASSGRAGQNYEQYF; DNA: TGTGCCAGCAGCGGGAGGGCCGGACAAAACTACGAGCAGTACTTC
V: TRBV7-9; J: TRBJ2-7; size: .; D: TRBD1; CDR3: CASSKDRGPSYEQYF; DNA: TGTGCCAGCAGCAAAGACAGGGGGCCCTCCTACGAGCAGTACTTC
V: TRBV7-2; J: TRBJ1-2; size: few; D: .; CDR3: CASTVGGAGDYGYTF; DNA: TGTGCCAGCACTGTGGGGGGGGCTGGGGACTATGGCTACACCTTC
V: TRBV28; J: TRBJ1-1; size: .; D: .; CDR3: CASSSKRQYETEAFF; DNA: TGTGCCAGCAGTTCCAAAAGACAGTATGAGACTGAAGCTTTCTTT
V: TRBV5-4; J: TRBJ2-7; size: .; D: .; CDR3: CASSSPRGKTPYEQYF; DNA: TGTGCCAGCAGCTCACCCCGGGGGAAGACTCCCTACGAGCAGTACTTC
V: TRBV27; J: TRBJ1-4; size: .; D: TRBD1; CDR3: CASSQRGHEKLFF; DNA: TGTGCCAGCAGTCAAAGGGGGCATGAAAAACTGTTTTTT
V: TRBV18; J: TRBJ1-1; size: few; D: .; CDR3: CASSPPGGGPVLAFF; DNA: TGTGCCAGCTCACCACCGGGCGGGGGCCCGGTCTTAGCTTTCTTT
V: TRBV19; J: TRBJ2-2; size: few; D: .; CDR3: CASSMSRSNTGELFF; DNA: TGTGCCAGTAGTATGAGCAGGTCGAACACCGGGGAGCTGTTTTTT
V: TRBV15; J: TRBJ2-3; size: .; D: .; CDR3: CATSRDQGSTDTQYF; DNA: TGTGCCACCAGCAGAGATCAGGGAAGCACAGATACGCAGTATTTT
V: TRBV6-1; J: TRBJ2-3; size: few; D: .; CDR3: CASSEARQSAQYF; DNA: TGTGCCAGCAGTGAAGCTAGACAGTCGGCGCAGTATTTT
V: TRBV4-3; J: TRBJ1-6; size: .; D: .; CDR3: CASSQDPQGTSPLHF; DNA: TGCGCCAGCAGCCAAGACCCACAGGGTACCTCACCCCTCCACTTT
V: TRBV6-5; J: TRBJ1-5; size: .; D: TRBD1; CDR3: CASSPGQLLNQPQHF; DNA: TGTGCCAGCAGTCCGGGACAGTTATTGAATCAGCCCCAGCATTTT
V: TRBV2; J: TRBJ2-3; size: .; D: TRBD1; CDR3: CASSPGQGIRTDTQYF; DNA: TGTGCCAGCAGCCCGGGACAGGGAATACGCACAGATACGCAGTATTTT
V: TRBV28; J: TRBJ2-7; size: .; D: TRBD1; CDR3: CASSLWATGNYEQYF; DNA: TGTGCCAGCAGTTTATGGGCGACAGGGAACTACGAGCAGTACTTC
V: TRBV10-1; J: TRBJ1-5; size: .; D: .; CDR3: CASSDQNQPQHF; DNA: TGCGCCAGCAGTGACCAGAATCAGCCCCAGCATTTT
V: TRBV4-1; J: TRBJ2-7; size: .; D: .; CDR3: CASSQVPGTPSYEQYF; DNA: TGCGCCAGCAGCCAAGTCCCCGGGACACCCTCCTACGAGCAGTACTTC
V: TRBV4-1; J: TRBJ2-1; size: once; D: TRBD2; CDR3: CASSQEPSGSYNEQFF; DNA: TGCGCCAGCAGCCAAGAGCCTAGCGGGAGCTACAATGAGCAGTTCTTC
V: TRBV28; J: TRBJ2-7; size: .; D: TRBD2; CDR3: CASPPGRREINEQYF; DNA: TGTGCCAGCCCGCCCGGTAGGCGGGAGATCAACGAGCAGTACTTC
V: TRBV4-1; J: TRBJ1-1; size: .; D: TRBD1; CDR3: CASSQIGGLVRPF; DNA: TGCGCCAGCAGCCAGATAGGGGGCCTCGTGCGCCCTTTT
V: TRBV13; J: TRBJ2-1; size: .; D: TRBD2; CDR3: CASSQLAGAYNEQFF; DNA: TGTGCCAGCAGCCAACTAGCGGGGGCCTACAATGAGCAGTTCTTC
V: TRBV27; J: TRBJ1-2; size: few; D: .; CDR3: CASSLQGSYGYTF; DNA: TGTGCCAGCAGTTTACAGGGCTCCTATGGCTACACCTTC
V: TRBV18; J: TRBJ2-5; size: few; D: TRBD2; CDR3: CASSPTSGPRETQYF; DNA: TGTGCCAGCTCTCCTACTAGCGGCCCCAGGGAGACCCAGTACTTC
V: TRBV4-2; J: TRBJ1-4; size: .; D: .; CDR3: CASSQDPRGTTNEKLFF; DNA: TGTGCCAGCAGCCAAGACCCCCGAGGGACAACTAATGAAAAACTGTTTTTT
V: TRBV7-7; J: TRBJ1-5; size: few; D: .; CDR3: CASSLTENQPQHF; DNA: TGTGCTAGCAGCTTGACAGAAAATCAGCCCCAGCATTTT
V: TRBV15; J: TRBJ1-5; size: .; D: .; CDR3: CATSRQSNQPQHF; DNA: TGTGCCACCAGCAGACAAAGCAATCAGCCCCAGCATTTT
V: TRBV7-9; J: TRBJ2-3; size: .; D: .; CDR3: CASSPPGADTQYF; DNA: TGTGCCAGCAGTCCCCCAGGCGCAGATACGCAGTATTTT
V: TRBV5-6; J: TRBJ2-5; size: few; D: .; CDR3: CATSGSTRVTQYF; DNA: TGTGCCACGTCGGGGTCCACAAGAGTGACCCAGTACTTC
V: TRBV19; J: TRBJ2-7; size: .; D: .; CDR3: CASSSLDSYEQYF; DNA: TGTGCCAGTAGTTCCCTAGACTCCTACGAGCAGTACTTC